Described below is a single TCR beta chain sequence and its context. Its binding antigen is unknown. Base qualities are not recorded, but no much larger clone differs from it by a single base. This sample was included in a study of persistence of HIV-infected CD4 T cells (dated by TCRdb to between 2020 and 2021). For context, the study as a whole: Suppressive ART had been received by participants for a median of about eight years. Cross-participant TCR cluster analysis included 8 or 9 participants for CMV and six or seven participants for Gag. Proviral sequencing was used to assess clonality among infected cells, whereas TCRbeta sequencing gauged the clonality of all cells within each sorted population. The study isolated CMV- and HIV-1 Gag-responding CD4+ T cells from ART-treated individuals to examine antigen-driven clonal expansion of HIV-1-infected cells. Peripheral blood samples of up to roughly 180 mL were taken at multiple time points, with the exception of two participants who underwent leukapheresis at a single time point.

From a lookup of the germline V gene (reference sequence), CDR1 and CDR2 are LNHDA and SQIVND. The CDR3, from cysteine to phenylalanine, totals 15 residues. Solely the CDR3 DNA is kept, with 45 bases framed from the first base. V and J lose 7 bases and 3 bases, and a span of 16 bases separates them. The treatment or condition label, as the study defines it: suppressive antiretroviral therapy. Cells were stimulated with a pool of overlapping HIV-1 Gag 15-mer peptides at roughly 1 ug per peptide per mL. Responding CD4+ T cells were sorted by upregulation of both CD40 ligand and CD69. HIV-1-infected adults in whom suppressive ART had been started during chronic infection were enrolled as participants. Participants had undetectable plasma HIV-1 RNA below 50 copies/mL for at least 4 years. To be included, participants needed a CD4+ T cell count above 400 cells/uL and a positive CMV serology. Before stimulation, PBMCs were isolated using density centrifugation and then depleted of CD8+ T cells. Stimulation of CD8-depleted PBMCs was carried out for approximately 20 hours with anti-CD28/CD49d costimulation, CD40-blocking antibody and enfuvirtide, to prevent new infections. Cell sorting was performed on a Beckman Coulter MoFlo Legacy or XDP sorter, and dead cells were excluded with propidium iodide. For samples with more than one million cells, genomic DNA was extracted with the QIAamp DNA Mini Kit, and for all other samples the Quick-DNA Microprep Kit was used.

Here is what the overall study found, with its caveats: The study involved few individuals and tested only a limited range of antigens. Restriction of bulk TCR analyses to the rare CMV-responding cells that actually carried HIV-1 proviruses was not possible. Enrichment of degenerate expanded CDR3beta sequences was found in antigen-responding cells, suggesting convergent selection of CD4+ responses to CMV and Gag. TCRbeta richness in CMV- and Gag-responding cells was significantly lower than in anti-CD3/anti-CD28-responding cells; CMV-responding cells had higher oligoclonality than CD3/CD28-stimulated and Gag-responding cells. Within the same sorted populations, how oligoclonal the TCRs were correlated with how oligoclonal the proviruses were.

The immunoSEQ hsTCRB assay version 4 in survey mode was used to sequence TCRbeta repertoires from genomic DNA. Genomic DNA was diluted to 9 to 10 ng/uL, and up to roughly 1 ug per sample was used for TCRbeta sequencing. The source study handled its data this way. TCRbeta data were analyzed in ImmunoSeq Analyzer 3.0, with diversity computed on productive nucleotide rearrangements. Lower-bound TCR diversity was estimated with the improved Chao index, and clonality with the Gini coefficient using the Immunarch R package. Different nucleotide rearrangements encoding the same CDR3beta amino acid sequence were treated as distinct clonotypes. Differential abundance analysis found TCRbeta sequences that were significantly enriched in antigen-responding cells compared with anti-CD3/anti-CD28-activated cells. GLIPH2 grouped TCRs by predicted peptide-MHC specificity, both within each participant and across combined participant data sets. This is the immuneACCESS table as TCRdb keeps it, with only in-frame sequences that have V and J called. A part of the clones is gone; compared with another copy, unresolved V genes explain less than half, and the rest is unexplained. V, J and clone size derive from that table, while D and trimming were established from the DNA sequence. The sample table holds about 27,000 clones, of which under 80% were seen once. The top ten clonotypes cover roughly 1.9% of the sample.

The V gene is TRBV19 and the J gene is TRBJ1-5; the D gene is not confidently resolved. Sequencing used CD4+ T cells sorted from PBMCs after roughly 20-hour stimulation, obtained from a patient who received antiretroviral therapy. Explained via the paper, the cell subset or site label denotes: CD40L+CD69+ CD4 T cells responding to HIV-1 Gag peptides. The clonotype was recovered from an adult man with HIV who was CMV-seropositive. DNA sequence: TGTGCCAGTACCCCCTACTCAGAGGTCAATCAGCCCCAGCATTTT. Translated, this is CASTPYSEVNQPQHF.